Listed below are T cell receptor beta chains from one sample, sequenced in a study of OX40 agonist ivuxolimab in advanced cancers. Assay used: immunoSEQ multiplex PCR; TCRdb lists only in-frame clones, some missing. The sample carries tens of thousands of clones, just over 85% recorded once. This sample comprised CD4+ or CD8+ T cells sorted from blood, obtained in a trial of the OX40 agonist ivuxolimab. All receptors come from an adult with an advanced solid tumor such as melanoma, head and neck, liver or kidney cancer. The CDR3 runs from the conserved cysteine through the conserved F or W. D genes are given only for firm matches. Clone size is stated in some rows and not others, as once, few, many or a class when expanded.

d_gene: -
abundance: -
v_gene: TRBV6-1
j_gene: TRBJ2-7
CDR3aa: CASSEGDAERPSYEQYF
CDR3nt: TGTGCCAGCAGTGAAGGAGATGCGGAGCGGCCCTCCTACGAGCAGTACTTC

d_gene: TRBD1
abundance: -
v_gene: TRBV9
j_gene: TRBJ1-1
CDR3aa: CASSVGGGADTEAFF
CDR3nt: TGTGCCAGCAGCGTAGGAGGGGGCGCGGACACTGAAGCTTTCTTT

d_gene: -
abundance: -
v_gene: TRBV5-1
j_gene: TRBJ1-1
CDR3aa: CASSLLGRLNTEAFF
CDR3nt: TGCGCCAGCAGCTTGCTCGGCAGGCTTAACACTGAAGCTTTCTTT

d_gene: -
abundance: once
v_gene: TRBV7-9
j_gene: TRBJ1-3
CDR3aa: CASSFKGGNSGNTIYF
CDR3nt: TGTGCCAGCAGCTTCAAGGGGGGGAACTCTGGAAACACCATATATTTT

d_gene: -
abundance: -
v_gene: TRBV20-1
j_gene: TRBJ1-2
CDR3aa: CSASHGYTF
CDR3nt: TGCAGTGCTAGTCATGGCTACACCTTC

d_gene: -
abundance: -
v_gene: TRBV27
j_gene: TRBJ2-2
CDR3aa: CASSFTRINTGELFF
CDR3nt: TGTGCCAGCAGTTTCACACGGATCAACACCGGGGAGCTGTTTTTT

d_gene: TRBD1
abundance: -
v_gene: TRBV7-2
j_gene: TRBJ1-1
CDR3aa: CASSASWTGGRNTEAFF
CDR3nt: TGTGCCAGCAGCGCTAGCTGGACAGGGGGCAGGAACACTGAAGCTTTCTTT

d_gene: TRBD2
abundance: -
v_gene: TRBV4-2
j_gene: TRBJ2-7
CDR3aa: CASSQDAGLAGGRTSYEQYF
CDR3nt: TGTGCCAGCAGCCAAGATGCGGGACTAGCGGGGGGTCGGACCTCCTACGAGCAGTACTTC

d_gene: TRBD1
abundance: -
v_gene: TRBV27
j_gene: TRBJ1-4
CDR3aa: CASSLSGTGLVEKLFF
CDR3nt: TGTGCCAGCAGTTTATCGGGGACAGGTTTAGTTGAAAAACTGTTTTTT

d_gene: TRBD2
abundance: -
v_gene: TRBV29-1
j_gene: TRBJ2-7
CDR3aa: CSVRTSGSLVIYEQYF
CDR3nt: TGCAGCGTACGGACTAGCGGGAGTTTGGTTATATACGAGCAGTACTTC

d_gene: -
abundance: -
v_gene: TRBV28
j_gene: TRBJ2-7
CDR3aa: CASTRTASYEQYF
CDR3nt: TGTGCCAGCACCAGGACGGCATCCTACGAGCAGTACTTC

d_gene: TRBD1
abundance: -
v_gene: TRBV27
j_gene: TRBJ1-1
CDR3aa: CASSPRQGAILSRLNTEAFF
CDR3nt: TGTGCCAGCAGTCCACGACAGGGGGCGATCCTTTCCCGTTTAAACACTGAAGCTTTCTTT

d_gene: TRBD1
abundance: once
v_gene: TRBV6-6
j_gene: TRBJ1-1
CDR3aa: CASSYTGAMAEAFF
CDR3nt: TGTGCCAGCAGTTACACAGGGGCTATGGCTGAAGCTTTCTTT

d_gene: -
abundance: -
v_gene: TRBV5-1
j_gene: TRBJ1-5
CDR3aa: CASSLAGDGHQPQHF
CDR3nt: TGCGCCAGCAGCTTGGCCGGGGACGGCCATCAGCCCCAGCATTTT

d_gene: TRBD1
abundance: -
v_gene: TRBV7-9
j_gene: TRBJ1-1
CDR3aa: CASSLAGTGLDTEAFF
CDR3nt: TGTGCCAGCAGCTTAGCAGGGACAGGGTTGGACACTGAAGCTTTCTTT

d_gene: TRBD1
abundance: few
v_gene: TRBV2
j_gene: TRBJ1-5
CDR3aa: CASSGGRGGRSQPQHF
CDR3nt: TGTGCCAGCAGTGGGGGACGAGGGGGCAGAAGTCAGCCCCAGCATTTT

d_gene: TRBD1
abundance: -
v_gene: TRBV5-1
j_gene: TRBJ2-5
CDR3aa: CASSLWGQGRETQYF
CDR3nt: TGCGCCAGCAGCTTGTGGGGACAGGGGAGGGAGACCCAGTACTTC

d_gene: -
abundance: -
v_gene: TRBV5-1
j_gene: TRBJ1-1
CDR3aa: CASSGAATMNTEAFF
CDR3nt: TGCGCCAGCAGCGGGGCAGCCACCATGAACACTGAAGCTTTCTTT

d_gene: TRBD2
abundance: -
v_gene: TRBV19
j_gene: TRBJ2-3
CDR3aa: CASRRVSGGPSTDTQYF
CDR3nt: TGTGCCAGTAGGAGGGTTAGCGGGGGCCCTAGCACAGATACGCAGTATTTT

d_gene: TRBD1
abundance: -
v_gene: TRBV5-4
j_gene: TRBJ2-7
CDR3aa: CASSTGTGPYEQYF
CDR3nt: TGTGCCAGCAGCACCGGGACAGGTCCCTACGAGCAGTACTTC

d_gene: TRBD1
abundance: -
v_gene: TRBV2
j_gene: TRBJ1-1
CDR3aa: CASSLRTGEAFF
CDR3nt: TGTGCCAGCAGCCTCCGGACAGGGGAAGCTTTCTTT

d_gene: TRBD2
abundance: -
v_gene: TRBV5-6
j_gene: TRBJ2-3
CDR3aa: CASSSLAGGFTDTQYF
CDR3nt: TGTGCCAGCAGCTCTCTAGCGGGGGGTTTCACAGATACGCAGTATTTT

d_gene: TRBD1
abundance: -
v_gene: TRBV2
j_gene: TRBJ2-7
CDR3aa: CASREGAHEQYF
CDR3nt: TGTGCCAGCAGAGAGGGGGCGCACGAGCAGTACTTC

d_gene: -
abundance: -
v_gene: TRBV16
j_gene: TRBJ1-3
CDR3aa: CASSLMGYQRGNTIYF
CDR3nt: TGTGCCAGCAGCCTTATGGGATACCAGCGAGGAAACACCATATATTTT

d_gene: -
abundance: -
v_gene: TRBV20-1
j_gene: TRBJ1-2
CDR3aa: CSARAINGYTF
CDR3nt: TGCAGTGCTAGAGCCATAAATGGCTACACCTTC

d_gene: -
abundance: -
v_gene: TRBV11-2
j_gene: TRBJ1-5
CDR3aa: CASSLTGGSNQPQHF
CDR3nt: TGTGCCAGCAGCTTAACGGGGGGGAGCAATCAGCCCCAGCATTTT

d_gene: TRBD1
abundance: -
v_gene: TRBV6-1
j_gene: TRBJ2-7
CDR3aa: CASRELGQNDYEQYF
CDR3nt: TGTGCCAGCAGAGAACTGGGACAGAACGACTACGAGCAGTACTTC

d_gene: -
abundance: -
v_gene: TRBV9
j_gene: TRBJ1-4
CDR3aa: CASSVGGVDEKLFF
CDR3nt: TGTGCCAGCAGCGTCGGGGGCGTGGATGAAAAACTGTTTTTT

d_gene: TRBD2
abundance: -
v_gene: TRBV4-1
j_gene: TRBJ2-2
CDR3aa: CASSQVPGLARTGELFF
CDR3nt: TGCGCCAGCAGCCAAGTACCGGGACTAGCGAGGACCGGGGAGCTGTTTTTT

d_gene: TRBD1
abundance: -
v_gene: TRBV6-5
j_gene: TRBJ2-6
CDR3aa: CASGQGITGANVLTF
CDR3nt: TGTGCCTCAGGACAGGGGATAACTGGGGCCAACGTCCTGACTTTC

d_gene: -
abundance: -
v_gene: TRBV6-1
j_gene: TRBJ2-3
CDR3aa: CASSEVLEVRDTQYF
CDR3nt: TGTGCCAGCAGTGAAGTTTTGGAAGTGCGAGATACGCAGTATTTT

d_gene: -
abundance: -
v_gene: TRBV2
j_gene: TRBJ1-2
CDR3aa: CASSERPGLNTF
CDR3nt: TGTGCCAGCAGTGAAAGACCAGGGTTGAACACCTTC

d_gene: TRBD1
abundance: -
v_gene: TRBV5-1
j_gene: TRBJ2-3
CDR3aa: CASSQETGGFTDTQYF
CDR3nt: TGCGCCAGCAGCCAGGAGACAGGGGGCTTCACAGATACGCAGTATTTT

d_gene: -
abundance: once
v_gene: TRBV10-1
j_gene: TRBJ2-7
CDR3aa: CASSESGEGTAKRYF
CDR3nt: TGCGCCAGCAGTGAGTCGGGTGAGGGGACCGCAAAGCGGTACTTC

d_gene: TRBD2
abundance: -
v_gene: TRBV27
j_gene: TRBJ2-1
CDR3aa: CASSSAGGTSYNEQFF
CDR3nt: TGTGCCAGCAGCTCGGCGGGAGGTACTTCCTACAATGAGCAGTTCTTC

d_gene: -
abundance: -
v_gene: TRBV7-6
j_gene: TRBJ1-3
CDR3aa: CASSLATPGNTIYF
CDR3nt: TGTGCCAGCAGCTTAGCCACCCCGGGAAACACCATATATTTT

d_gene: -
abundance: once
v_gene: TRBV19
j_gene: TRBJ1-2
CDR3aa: CASSSGSNYGYTF
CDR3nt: TGTGCCAGTAGTTCCGGGTCTAACTATGGCTACACCTTC

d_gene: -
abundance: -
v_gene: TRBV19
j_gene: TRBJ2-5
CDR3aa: CASSIGGHQYF
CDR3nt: TGTGCCAGTAGTATAGGAGGACACCAGTACTTC

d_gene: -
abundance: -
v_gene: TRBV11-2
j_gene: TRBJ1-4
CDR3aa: CASSPIWMRGASEKLFF
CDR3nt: TGTGCCAGCAGCCCTATTTGGATGCGCGGGGCAAGTGAAAAACTGTTTTTT

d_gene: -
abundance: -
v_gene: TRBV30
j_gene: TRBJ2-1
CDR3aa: CAWNAGFNNEQFF
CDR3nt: TGTGCCTGGAATGCTGGGTTCAACAATGAGCAGTTCTTC

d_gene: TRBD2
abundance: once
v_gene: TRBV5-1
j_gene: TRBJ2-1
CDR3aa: CASSVSGGTYNEQFF
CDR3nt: TGCGCCAGCAGCGTTAGCGGGGGCACCTACAATGAGCAGTTCTTC

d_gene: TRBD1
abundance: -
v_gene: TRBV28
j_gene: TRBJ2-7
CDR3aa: CASSLQGFDEQYF
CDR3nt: TGTGCCAGCAGTCTACAGGGGTTCGACGAGCAGTACTTC

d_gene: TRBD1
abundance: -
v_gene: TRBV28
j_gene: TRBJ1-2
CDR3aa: CASSIDRAWGYTF
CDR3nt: TGTGCCAGCAGCATCGACAGGGCATGGGGCTACACCTTC

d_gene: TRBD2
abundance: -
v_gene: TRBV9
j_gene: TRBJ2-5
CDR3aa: CASSVEGGETQYF
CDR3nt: TGTGCCAGCAGCGTAGAGGGAGGGGAGACCCAGTACTTC

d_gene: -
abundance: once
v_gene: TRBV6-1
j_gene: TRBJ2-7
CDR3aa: CASRPTATYEQYF
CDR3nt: TGTGCCAGCAGGCCGACAGCCACCTACGAGCAGTACTTC

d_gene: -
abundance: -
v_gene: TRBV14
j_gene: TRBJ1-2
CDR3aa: CASSQGGIERDASYGYTF
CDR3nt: TGTGCCAGCAGCCAAGGGGGTATTGAAAGGGACGCCTCCTATGGCTACACCTTC

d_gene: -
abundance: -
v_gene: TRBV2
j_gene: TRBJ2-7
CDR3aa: CASSEGGALPYEQYF
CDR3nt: TGTGCCAGCAGTGAAGGGGGGGCTTTGCCCTACGAGCAGTACTTC

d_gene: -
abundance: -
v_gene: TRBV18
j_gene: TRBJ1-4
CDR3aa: CASSLGPGGWEKLFF
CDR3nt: TGTGCCAGCTCACTTGGGCCTGGCGGATGGGAAAAACTGTTTTTT

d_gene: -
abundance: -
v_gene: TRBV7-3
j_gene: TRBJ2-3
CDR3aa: CASSSMGDTQYF
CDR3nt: TGTGCCAGCAGCTCCATGGGAGATACGCAGTATTTT

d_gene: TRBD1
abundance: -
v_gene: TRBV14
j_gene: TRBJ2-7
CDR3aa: CASSHTTPKTGDYEQYF
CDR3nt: TGTGCCAGCAGCCACACCACACCGAAGACAGGGGACTACGAGCAGTACTTC

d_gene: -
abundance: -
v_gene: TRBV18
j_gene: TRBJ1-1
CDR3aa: CASSDSNRASNTEAFF
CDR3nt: TGTGCCAGCTCAGACAGCAACAGGGCGTCTAACACTGAAGCTTTCTTT

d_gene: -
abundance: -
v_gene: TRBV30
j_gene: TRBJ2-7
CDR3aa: CAWSRRGRPYEQYF
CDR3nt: TGCGCCTGGAGTAGGAGGGGGCGCCCTTACGAGCAGTACTTC